This T cell receptor beta chain emerged from a study of T cells in Graves' hyperthyroidism and ophthalmopathy. Findings of the study overall: Most thyroid clonotypes expanded above 0.001 were also detected in blood.

Individuals with ophthalmopathy presented a Clinical Activity Score of at least 3, a NOSPECS grade of at least 4 and a duration under 3 months. Every diagnosis used clinical symptoms, serum thyroxine and TRAb, thyroid ultrasound and orbital computed tomography. Using more than 7.5 ml of fresh peripheral blood, PBMCs were prepared. The germline V and J ends were trimmed by 10 bases and 6 bases, with 19 bases remaining between them. This CDR3 region has 15 residues. Germline V CDR1 and CDR2: ENHRY, SYGVKD. Amplification of TCR beta CDR3 regions used RNA as the template. A first-round RT-PCR of the TCR CDR3 used the HTBI primer set. Each CDR3 protein is one row after TCRdb ran MiXCR on the multiplex PCR reads. The table lists around 600,000 distinct CDR3 sequences, about 14% of them singletons. This clonotype was seen many times. Its antigen is still unknown.

The TCR originated in a woman aged 50 to 65 with Graves' ophthalmopathy. J is TRBJ1-6 and V is TRBV10-3; weak D call: TRBD1 (5 bases). The sequenced sample was blood. Here the CDR3 DNA reads TGTGCCACCGCCGTTGGGGCCGGGACTAATTCACCCCTCCACTTT. Amino acid sequence: CATAVGAGTNSPLHF.